These T cell receptor beta chains were read from a single sample in a study of T-cell reconstitution after alpha-beta-depleted transplantation in children. TCRdb ran MiXCR on the PCR reads and lists one entry per CDR3 protein. Among approximately 400,000 distinct CDR3 sequences listed, approximately 11% were seen once. Sequences were derived from PBMCs from the stem cell graft donor, sampled from the stem cell graft. Source of these receptors: a human donor who donated a stem cell graft to a child with acute myeloid leukemia. Both conserved end residues are part of each CDR3. Fields, in order: clone size, V gene, J gene, D gene, CDR3 protein, CDR3 DNA. D genes are given only for firm matches. For some rows the clone size is stated as once, few or many, or as a class when expanded; others skip it.

clone size: many; V gene: TRBV7-9; J gene: TRBJ1-2; D gene: TRBD1; CDR3 protein: CASSLGDRVDYGYTF; CDR3 DNA: TGTGCCAGCAGCTTAGGGGACAGGGTGGACTATGGCTACACCTTC
clone size: -; V gene: TRBV5-1; J gene: TRBJ2-1; D gene: TRBD1; CDR3 protein: CASSVQGDNEQFF; CDR3 DNA: TGCGCCAGCAGCGTACAGGGGGACAATGAGCAGTTCTTC
clone size: -; V gene: TRBV3-1; J gene: TRBJ2-1; D gene: TRBD2; CDR3 protein: CASSYRLAGMQFF; CDR3 DNA: TGTGCCAGCAGCTATCGACTAGCGGGGATGCAGTTCTTC
clone size: -; V gene: TRBV18; J gene: TRBJ2-2; D gene: -; CDR3 protein: CASSPYGELFF; CDR3 DNA: TGTGCCAGCTCACCTTACGGGGAGCTGTTTTTT
clone size: few; V gene: TRBV7-6; J gene: TRBJ1-2; D gene: -; CDR3 protein: CASSPGTASYGYTF; CDR3 DNA: TGTGCCAGCAGTCCCGGGACGGCCTCCTATGGCTACACCTTC
clone size: -; V gene: TRBV5-1; J gene: TRBJ2-5; D gene: TRBD2; CDR3 protein: CASSFSGRNAETQYF; CDR3 DNA: TGCGCCAGCAGCTTCAGCGGGAGAAATGCAGAGACCCAGTACTTC
clone size: many; V gene: TRBV5-1; J gene: TRBJ2-1; D gene: -; CDR3 protein: CASSLAQGSYNEQFF; CDR3 DNA: TGTGCCAGCAGCTTAGCACAGGGTTCCTACAATGAGCAGTTCTTC
clone size: -; V gene: TRBV7-2; J gene: TRBJ2-7; D gene: -; CDR3 protein: CASSLDPGPSGEQYF; CDR3 DNA: TGTGCCAGCAGCTTAGACCCCGGGCCGTCGGGCGAGCAGTACTTC
clone size: few; V gene: TRBV3-1; J gene: TRBJ1-5; D gene: TRBD1; CDR3 protein: CASSQESGQGVYSNQPQHF; CDR3 DNA: TGTGCCAGCAGCCAAGAATCGGGACAGGGCGTTTATAGCAATCAGCCCCAGCATTTT
clone size: few; V gene: TRBV7-2; J gene: TRBJ1-5; D gene: TRBD1; CDR3 protein: CASSKGQGDQPQHF; CDR3 DNA: TGTGCCAGCAGCAAAGGACAGGGCGATCAGCCCCAGCATTTT
clone size: -; V gene: TRBV5-6; J gene: TRBJ2-7; D gene: TRBD1; CDR3 protein: CASSDTGDYEQYF; CDR3 DNA: TGTGCCAGCAGCGATACAGGGGACTACGAGCAGTACTTC
clone size: few; V gene: TRBV18; J gene: TRBJ1-4; D gene: TRBD1; CDR3 protein: CASSPNGLTGGKLFF; CDR3 DNA: TGTGCCAGCTCACCAAACGGACTAACAGGGGGAAAACTGTTTTTT
clone size: few; V gene: TRBV20-1; J gene: TRBJ1-1; D gene: -; CDR3 protein: CSARVTWNTEAFF; CDR3 DNA: TGCAGTGCTAGAGTCACCTGGAACACTGAAGCTTTCTTT
clone size: -; V gene: TRBV11-2; J gene: TRBJ2-1; D gene: -; CDR3 protein: CASSPSWGRNEQFF; CDR3 DNA: TGTGCCAGCAGCCCCTCTTGGGGGCGGAATGAGCAGTTCTTC
clone size: -; V gene: TRBV12-3/TRBV12-4; J gene: TRBJ1-5; D gene: -; CDR3 protein: CASSLWVGFGSPNQPQHF; CDR3 DNA: TGTGCCAGCAGTTTGTGGGTCGGGTTTGGATCCCCCAATCAGCCCCAGCATTTT
clone size: -; V gene: TRBV9; J gene: TRBJ2-1; D gene: -; CDR3 protein: CASSVAPDEQFF; CDR3 DNA: TGTGCCAGCAGCGTAGCCCCGGATGAGCAGTTCTTC
clone size: -; V gene: TRBV5-1; J gene: TRBJ1-4; D gene: -; CDR3 protein: CASSYQGSTNEKLFF; CDR3 DNA: TGCGCCAGCAGCTACCAGGGGTCAACTAATGAAAAACTGTTTTTT
clone size: many; V gene: TRBV7-2; J gene: TRBJ2-5; D gene: -; CDR3 protein: CASSFSREETQYF; CDR3 DNA: TGTGCCAGCAGCTTTTCTAGGGAGGAGACCCAGTACTTC
clone size: -; V gene: TRBV20-1; J gene: TRBJ2-5; D gene: TRBD2; CDR3 protein: CSAQLGKSGGQETQYF; CDR3 DNA: TGCAGTGCTCAGCTGGGCAAAAGCGGGGGCCAAGAGACCCAGTACTTC
clone size: few; V gene: TRBV7-6; J gene: TRBJ2-5; D gene: TRBD2; CDR3 protein: CASSIPGLAGQETQYF; CDR3 DNA: TGTGCCAGCAGCATTCCGGGACTAGCGGGACAAGAGACCCAGTACTTC
clone size: -; V gene: TRBV12-3/TRBV12-4; J gene: TRBJ2-3; D gene: -; CDR3 protein: CASSTVGQDNTDTQYF; CDR3 DNA: TGTGCCAGCAGCACCGTCGGCCAGGACAACACAGATACGCAGTATTTT
clone size: few; V gene: TRBV5-1; J gene: TRBJ1-3; D gene: -; CDR3 protein: CASSLTFGNTIYF; CDR3 DNA: TGCGCCAGCAGCTTGACTTTTGGAAACACCATATATTTT
clone size: -; V gene: TRBV20-1; J gene: TRBJ2-1; D gene: TRBD1; CDR3 protein: CSARHRDRAPNEQFF; CDR3 DNA: TGCAGTGCTAGGCACCGGGACAGGGCCCCCAATGAGCAGTTCTTC
clone size: few; V gene: TRBV12-3/TRBV12-4; J gene: TRBJ2-7; D gene: TRBD1; CDR3 protein: CASRSTGGVYEQYF; CDR3 DNA: TGTGCCAGCAGGTCGACAGGGGGTGTCTACGAGCAGTACTTC
clone size: -; V gene: TRBV29-1; J gene: TRBJ2-7; D gene: TRBD2; CDR3 protein: CSVASGRSGYEQYF; CDR3 DNA: TGCAGCGTTGCTAGCGGGAGGAGTGGGTACGAGCAGTACTTC
clone size: many; V gene: TRBV7-9; J gene: TRBJ1-1; D gene: -; CDR3 protein: CASSPSGGVEAFF; CDR3 DNA: TGTGCCAGCAGCCCCTCAGGAGGGGTTGAAGCTTTCTTT
clone size: few; V gene: TRBV20-1; J gene: TRBJ2-1; D gene: -; CDR3 protein: CSARDVAPNEQFF; CDR3 DNA: TGCAGTGCTAGAGATGTGGCTCCCAATGAGCAGTTCTTC
clone size: -; V gene: TRBV5-1; J gene: TRBJ2-2; D gene: -; CDR3 protein: CASSRLRDSNTGELFF; CDR3 DNA: TGCGCCAGCAGCCGTCTTCGAGATTCGAACACCGGGGAGCTGTTTTTT
clone size: -; V gene: TRBV15; J gene: TRBJ2-4; D gene: TRBD1; CDR3 protein: CATRKTGIAKNIQYF; CDR3 DNA: TGTGCCACCAGAAAGACAGGGATAGCCAAAAACATTCAGTACTTC
clone size: -; V gene: TRBV5-1; J gene: TRBJ2-7; D gene: -; CDR3 protein: CASRRDGTEQYF; CDR3 DNA: TGCGCCAGCAGAAGGGACGGGACCGAGCAGTACTTC
clone size: few; V gene: TRBV7-2; J gene: TRBJ2-5; D gene: -; CDR3 protein: CASSLLGVETQYF; CDR3 DNA: TGTGCCAGCAGCTTATTAGGGGTGGAGACCCAGTACTTC
clone size: few; V gene: TRBV20-1; J gene: TRBJ2-3; D gene: -; CDR3 protein: CSAREGGGGANTQYF; CDR3 DNA: TGCAGTGCTAGAGAGGGGGGCGGGGGTGCGAATACGCAGTATTTT
clone size: -; V gene: TRBV6-2/TRBV6-3; J gene: TRBJ2-5; D gene: TRBD2; CDR3 protein: CASSYQSGGIQETQYF; CDR3 DNA: TGTGCCAGCAGTTACCAGAGCGGGGGGATCCAAGAGACCCAGTACTTC
clone size: few; V gene: TRBV6-2/TRBV6-3; J gene: TRBJ2-1; D gene: -; CDR3 protein: CASSYTSPTEQFF; CDR3 DNA: TGTGCCAGCAGTTACACGTCCCCCACTGAGCAGTTCTTC
clone size: few; V gene: TRBV6-5; J gene: TRBJ1-2; D gene: -; CDR3 protein: CASSRQSNYGYTF; CDR3 DNA: TGTGCCAGCAGTAGACAGAGTAACTATGGCTACACCTTC
clone size: few; V gene: TRBV5-5; J gene: TRBJ2-1; D gene: TRBD2; CDR3 protein: CASSLFPSGRLNEQFF; CDR3 DNA: TGTGCCAGCAGCTTGTTTCCTAGCGGGAGGTTGAATGAGCAGTTCTTC
clone size: -; V gene: TRBV5-1; J gene: TRBJ1-3; D gene: -; CDR3 protein: CASSLGDGSGNTIYF; CDR3 DNA: TGCGCCAGCAGCTTGGGGGACGGCTCTGGAAACACCATATATTTT
clone size: many; V gene: TRBV4-1; J gene: TRBJ2-4; D gene: -; CDR3 protein: CASSQVPEVIQYF; CDR3 DNA: TGCGCCAGCAGCCAAGTTCCCGAGGTTATTCAGTACTTC
clone size: few; V gene: TRBV4-3; J gene: TRBJ2-7; D gene: TRBD2; CDR3 protein: CASSQSGAYEQYF; CDR3 DNA: TGCGCCAGCAGCCAAAGCGGGGCCTACGAGCAGTACTTC
clone size: -; V gene: TRBV20-1; J gene: TRBJ2-5; D gene: -; CDR3 protein: CSARLTGIQETQYF; CDR3 DNA: TGCAGTGCTAGGTTGACGGGGATCCAAGAGACCCAGTACTTC
clone size: few; V gene: TRBV15; J gene: TRBJ2-2; D gene: -; CDR3 protein: CATSRDLGYTGELFF; CDR3 DNA: TGTGCCACCAGCAGAGATCTGGGGTACACCGGGGAGCTGTTTTTT
clone size: -; V gene: TRBV21-1; J gene: TRBJ2-3; D gene: -; CDR3 protein: CASSKAAGEVGTDTQYF; CDR3 DNA: TGTGCCAGCAGCAAAGCGGCAGGGGAGGTCGGCACAGATACGCAGTATTTT
clone size: many; V gene: TRBV20-1; J gene: TRBJ1-5; D gene: -; CDR3 protein: CSAMRGNQPQHF; CDR3 DNA: TGCAGTGCTATGAGGGGCAATCAGCCCCAGCATTTT
clone size: -; V gene: TRBV7-2; J gene: TRBJ2-2; D gene: TRBD2; CDR3 protein: CASSLVAGGPGTGELFF; CDR3 DNA: TGTGCCAGCAGCTTAGTTGCGGGGGGGCCGGGCACCGGGGAGCTGTTTTTT
clone size: -; V gene: TRBV20-1; J gene: TRBJ1-1; D gene: TRBD1; CDR3 protein: CSARQDRITEAFF; CDR3 DNA: TGCAGTGCTAGACAGGACAGGATCACTGAAGCTTTCTTT
clone size: few; V gene: TRBV4-1; J gene: TRBJ1-1; D gene: -; CDR3 protein: CASSQEKGNTEAFF; CDR3 DNA: TGCGCCAGCAGCCAAGAGAAAGGGAACACTGAAGCTTTCTTT
clone size: few; V gene: TRBV11-3; J gene: TRBJ1-3; D gene: -; CDR3 protein: CASSLMPESTIYF; CDR3 DNA: TGTGCCAGCAGCTTAATGCCGGAAAGCACCATATATTTT
clone size: -; V gene: TRBV20-1; J gene: TRBJ2-1; D gene: TRBD2; CDR3 protein: CSAGLAGTHEQFF; CDR3 DNA: TGCAGTGCAGGACTAGCGGGAACCCATGAGCAGTTCTTC
clone size: few; V gene: TRBV25-1; J gene: TRBJ2-2; D gene: -; CDR3 protein: CASSEVSGELFF; CDR3 DNA: TGTGCCAGCAGTGAAGTGAGCGGGGAGCTGTTTTTT
clone size: few; V gene: TRBV7-2; J gene: TRBJ1-3; D gene: -; CDR3 protein: CASSPYSPGNTIYF; CDR3 DNA: TGTGCCAGCAGCCCGTATTCTCCTGGAAACACCATATATTTT
clone size: many; V gene: TRBV7-2; J gene: TRBJ2-1; D gene: TRBD2; CDR3 protein: CASSSGLAGVSEQFF; CDR3 DNA: TGTGCCAGCAGCTCAGGACTAGCGGGAGTTAGTGAGCAGTTCTTC
clone size: few; V gene: TRBV20-1; J gene: TRBJ2-3; D gene: -; CDR3 protein: CSARPDSPTGFTDTQYF; CDR3 DNA: TGCAGTGCTAGACCCGACTCGCCCACGGGATTCACAGATACGCAGTATTTT
clone size: few; V gene: TRBV5-1; J gene: TRBJ2-5; D gene: -; CDR3 protein: CASREYGYQETQYF; CDR3 DNA: TGCGCCAGCAGAGAATATGGCTACCAAGAGACCCAGTACTTC
clone size: -; V gene: TRBV30; J gene: TRBJ1-5; D gene: TRBD1; CDR3 protein: CAWSATHDRGLNQPQHF; CDR3 DNA: TGTGCCTGGAGTGCAACCCATGACAGGGGGCTAAATCAGCCCCAGCATTTT
clone size: -; V gene: TRBV5-1; J gene: TRBJ1-2; D gene: -; CDR3 protein: CASSLGQVGYGYTF; CDR3 DNA: TGCGCCAGCAGCTTGGGGCAGGTCGGTTATGGCTACACCTTC